These 12 T cell receptor beta chains came from one sample sequenced in a study of T cells in localized non-small cell lung cancer. Data came from immunoSEQ multiplex PCR; TCRdb stores just in-frame clones and leaves some out. This table holds some 22,000 clones, about four fifths found once. Sequenced material: PBMCs, taken before any cancer treatment. The receptors were sampled from a man between 40 and 69 years old with stage II lung adenocarcinoma.

Concerning this clone itself: In the same sample, other DNA sequences code for this CDR3. This CDR3 reads CASSVGTGNQPQHF. In DNA, the CDR3 is TGTGCCAGCAGCGTCGGGACGGGCAATCAGCCCCAGCATTTT. The gene calls are TRBV5-6 and TRBJ1-5; D is perhaps TRBD1 (5 bases). V was trimmed by 4 bases and J by 2 bases, leaving 10 bases between them. This CDR3 has 14 amino acids. Germline V gene lookup returns CDR1 SGHDT and CDR2 YYEEEE. The complete variable domain, with remaining parts taken from reference TRBV5-6 and TRBJ1-5, reads DAGVTQSPTHLIKTRGQQVTLRCSPKSGHDTVSWYQQALGQGPQFIFQYYEEEERQRGNFPDRFSGHQFPNYSSELNVNALLLGDSALYLCASSVGTGNQPQHFGDGTRLSIL.

The chain combines TRBV5-1 with TRBJ2-4; 7 nucleotides match TRBD2. CDR1 is SGHRS and CDR2 is YFSETQ in the germline V gene. Trimming at V came to 4 bases and at J to 7 bases, leaving 11 bases not matched to a gene. CDR3 size: 15 residues. The chain's CDR3 is CASSPGGAGRNIQYF. Written as DNA, the CDR3 is TGCGCCAGCAGCCCGGGGGGAGCAGGGCGGAACATTCAGTACTTC.

This chain connects TRBV20-1 to TRBJ2-3; D unclear. V was trimmed by 5 bases and J by 3 bases, leaving 6 bases between them. The germline CDR1 and CDR2 sequences are DFQATT and SNEGSKA (reference sequence). The CDR3 consists of 11 residues. The CDR3 bases are TGCAGTGCTCCTAAAACAGATACGCAGTATTTT. Translating gives CSAPKTDTQYF.

CDR3 sequence (DNA): TGTGCCAGTCGGGACAGGGGGACGAACACTGAAGCTTTCTTT. Translating it yields CASRDRGTNTEAFF. The V call is TRBV19, the J call TRBJ1-1; 11 bases line up with TRBD1. Germline CDR1 is LNHDA and CDR2 is SQIVND (reference sequence). J lost 1 base, V lost 8 bases, and 3 bases had no gene match. There are 14 residues in the CDR3.

This sequence joins TRBV19 and TRBJ1-3; the match to TRBD1 covers 8 bases. The J segment lost 8 bases and the V segment lost 4 bases, leaving 7 bases of the junction unmatched. The CDR3 is made up of 14 amino acids. CDR1 and CDR2 (germline): LNHDA, SQIVND (reference sequence). The CDR3 DNA reads TGTGCCAGTAGTAAACAGGGGGAATTACACACCATATATTTT. Its translation: CASSKQGELHTIYF.

The V gene is TRBV5-8, the J gene TRBJ1-4, with D maybe TRBD1 (5 bases). The length of the CDR3 is 13 residues. CDR1 is SGHTS and CDR2 is YDEGEE in the germline V gene. With 0 bases removed from V and 5 bases from J, the gap between germline ends came to 5 bases. Here the CDR3 reads CASSLAGNEKLFF. The CDR3 DNA follows: TGTGCCAGCAGCTTGGCAGGGAATGAAAAACTGTTTTTT.

The genes are TRBV18 and TRBJ1-2; D possibly corresponds to TRBD1 (5 bases). The V gene's germline CDR1 is KGHSH and CDR2 LQKENI. Trimming shortened V by 2 bases and J by 2 bases, and 6 bases separated the two germline ends. The CDR3 loop spans 13 amino acids. The CDR3 nucleotides are TGTGCCAGCTCACCAGGGGACAACTATGGCTACACCTTC. This gives the protein CASSPGDNYGYTF.

V and J are TRBV7-3 and TRBJ2-3; maybe TRBD1 (6 bases). The length of the CDR3 is 16 residues. Per germline, CDR1 SGHTA and CDR2 FQGTGA. V lost 6 bases, J lost 4 bases, and 20 bases lay in between. CDR3 nucleotide sequence: TGTGCCAGCAGTCCCGGGACACCTTACAGTGCAGATACGCAGTATTTT. Protein product: CASSPGTPYSADTQYF.

The CDR3 nucleotides read TGTGCCAGCAGCTTGACATTGGGTCCCCAGGGTGAAAAACTGTTTTTT. Translated: CASSLTLGPQGEKLFF. The rearrangement joins TRBV5-8 to TRBJ1-4; possible D gene TRBD1, 5 bases. The V gene's germline CDR1 is SGHTS and CDR2 YDEGEE. The CDR3 spans 16 residues. V was pared by 1 base and J by 7 bases, with 17 bases between.

V usage is TRBV6-6 and J usage is TRBJ2-2; possibly TRBD2 for D (5 bases). Trimming removed 8 bases from V and 0 bases from J, with 7 bases in between. CDR3 size: 13 residues. From germline, CDR1 is MNHNY and CDR2 SVGAGI (reference sequence). The CDR3 loop reads CASGETNTGELFF. CDR3 DNA sequence: TGTGCCAGCGGGGAGACGAACACCGGGGAGCTGTTTTTT.

V gene TRBV27 combines with J gene TRBJ1-2; no clear D. The V gene lost 5 bases and the J gene lost 6 bases, with 22 bases spanning the gap. CDR1 is MNHEY and CDR2 is SMNVEV in the germline V gene (reference sequence). The CDR3 sequence is 16 residues long. CDR3 DNA: TGTGCCAGCAGTCCGCTCGCCCCTACGGTACTGAATGGCTACACCTTC. This sequence encodes CASSPLAPTVLNGYTF.

The chain combines TRBV27 with TRBJ2-6; no clear D gene. Germline CDR1 reads MNHEY; CDR2 reads SMNVEV (reference sequence). The CDR3 sequence is 18 residues long. The germline V and J ends were trimmed by 5 bases and 5 bases, with 22 bases remaining between them. The CDR3 protein is CASSRHGWLQSRANVLTF. The CDR3 coding sequence is TGTGCCAGCAGTCGGCATGGCTGGCTACAAAGTCGGGCCAACGTCCTGACTTTC.